This entry describes one T cell receptor (beta chain). Measured with immunoSEQ multiplex PCR; TCRdb has only the in-frame clones, and not every one. The sample consists of approximately 30,000 clones, around 86% of them appearing once. This sample was taken from a study of T cell changes during pregnancy in multiple sclerosis. Trimming removed 3 bases at V and 4 bases at J, with 18 bases between. The CDR3 sequence is 16 residues long. Germline values: CDR1 SGHRS, CDR2 YFSETQ. This sequence was found in a female donor in good health, enrolled as a control in a pregnancy study. The source was CD4+ T cells from peripheral blood mononuclear cells, collected in the first trimester of pregnancy. This rearrangement joins TRBV5-1 to TRBJ2-3; possible D gene TRBD1, 5 bases. CDR3 coding DNA: TGCGCCAGCAGCTCAATAGTTGGTCAAGGGGCAGATACGCAGTATTTT. It translates to CASSSIVGQGADTQYF.